This is a list of T cell receptor beta chains from one sample in a study of shared clonotypes between healthy human individuals. TCRdb keeps only in-frame clones here, not all; method: immunoSEQ multiplex PCR. The sample records 1.5 million to 1.9 million clones, approximately 98% being singletons. The specimen sequenced was naive CD4+ T cells sorted from blood. These receptors were obtained from a man aged 30-40 years in good health. The conserved cysteine and the conserved F or W are not part of the CDR3 here. Rows may omit the clone size; those that give it use once, few, many or a size class.

J,size,V,CDR3
TRBJ2-1,-,TRBV2,ASSEEGQGDEQF
TRBJ2-5,-,TRBV6-5,ASRQGQGPQETQY
TRBJ2-1,once,TRBV11-2,ASSLGKTSGSRDEQF
TRBJ2-1,-,TRBV6-5,ASNIKGLHNEQF
TRBJ1-4,-,TRBV7-9,ASSLGQGANEKLF
TRBJ1-2,-,TRBV2,ASSVRGNYGYT
TRBJ2-2,-,TRBV28,ASSGTSGQLRTGELF
TRBJ2-7,-,TRBV19,ASSLGQSYEQY
TRBJ2-7,-,TRBV2,ASSEVTPPNEQY
TRBJ2-1,-,TRBV6-6,ATLIPGLAGVDEQF
TRBJ2-7,-,TRBV2,ASSASPLLADSYEQY
TRBJ2-2,-,TRBV6-6,ASSYPRGTGELF
TRBJ2-1,-,TRBV29-1,SVDLGGGQF
TRBJ1-5,-,TRBV28,ASSKYAVGYSNQPQH
TRBJ2-5,-,TRBV5-1,ASSLEGIQETQY
TRBJ1-2,-,TRBV21-1,ASSKALRQGARYGYT
TRBJ2-1,-,TRBV25-1,ASTTPSGIYNEQF
TRBJ2-2,-,TRBV11-3,ASSKTLGLAGTRELF
TRBJ2-1,-,TRBV9,ASSVDPSHPSGRFGPPNEQF
TRBJ1-3,-,TRBV2,ASSELGPSGNTIY
TRBJ2-3,-,TRBV10-1,ASSELRTSDKPDTQY
TRBJ1-2,-,TRBV27,ASSRRGQPNYGYT
TRBJ2-2,-,TRBV19,ASLRTDGTGELF
TRBJ2-3,-,TRBV19,ASSTGLAGTTDTQY
TRBJ2-2,-,TRBV10-1,ASSVSRGANTGELF
TRBJ2-2,-,TRBV19,ASSMTENTGELF
TRBJ2-5,-,TRBV11-3,ASSPGTLGGQETQY
TRBJ1-2,-,TRBV5-1,ASSSTGGGYGYT
TRBJ1-1,once,TRBV7-9,ASSLRQGTEAF
TRBJ2-7,-,TRBV5-1,ASSSPGQVYEQY
TRBJ2-7,-,TRBV27,ASFGLAFHEQY
TRBJ2-2,-,TRBV7-9,ASSRYQGASTGELF
TRBJ2-1,-,TRBV13,ASSLFSNEQF
TRBJ2-1,-,TRBV19,ASAKSGLHNEQF
TRBJ1-3,-,TRBV5-1,ASRPGEATSGNTIY
TRBJ2-3,-,TRBV5-1,ASSSGLAGETTSTDTQY
TRBJ2-7,-,TRBV18,ASSPSGQGFYEQY
TRBJ1-1,-,TRBV5-1,ASAGTVNTEAF
TRBJ2-1,once,TRBV9,ASSPHPPTSGGNEQF
TRBJ1-1,once,TRBV5-1,ASSSIVENTEAF
TRBJ2-3,-,TRBV5-1,ASSLLAGADTQY
TRBJ2-1,-,TRBV27,ASSSDSGGYNEQF
TRBJ2-1,-,TRBV11-2,ASSLIRDRGLEQF
TRBJ1-1,-,TRBV10-3,AIRQEGNTEAF
TRBJ2-7,once,TRBV5-4,ASSSRDRIYEQY
TRBJ2-5,-,TRBV29-1,SVERRTGTIETQY